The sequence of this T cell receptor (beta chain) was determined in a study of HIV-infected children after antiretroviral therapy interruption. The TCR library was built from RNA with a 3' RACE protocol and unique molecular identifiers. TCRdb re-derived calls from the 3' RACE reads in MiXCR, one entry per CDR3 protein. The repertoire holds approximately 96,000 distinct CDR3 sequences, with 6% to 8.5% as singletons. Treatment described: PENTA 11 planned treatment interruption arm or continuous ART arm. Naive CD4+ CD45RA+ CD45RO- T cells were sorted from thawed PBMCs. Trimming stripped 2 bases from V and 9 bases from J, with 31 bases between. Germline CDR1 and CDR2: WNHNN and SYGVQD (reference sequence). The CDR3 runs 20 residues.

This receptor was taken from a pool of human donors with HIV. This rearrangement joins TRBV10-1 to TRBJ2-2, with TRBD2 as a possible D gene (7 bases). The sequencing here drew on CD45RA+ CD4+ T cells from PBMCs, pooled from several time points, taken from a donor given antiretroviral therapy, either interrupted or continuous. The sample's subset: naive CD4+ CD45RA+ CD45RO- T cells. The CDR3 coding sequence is TGCGCCAGCAGTGAGGATTGGGGGGGCGGATTACGGGTCCCGCACCGGGAGCTGTTTTTT. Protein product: CASSEDWGGGLRVPHRELFF.